The 5 T cell receptor beta chains reported below all come from one sample, sequenced in a study of beta chain features in type 1 diabetes. What was sequenced were expressed TCRB transcripts, since all of the isolated RNA had been reverse transcribed. The data were produced by immunoSEQ multiplex PCR, yet TCRdb's version contains in-frame clones alone and is incomplete. The sample carries some 290,000 clones, around 25% recorded once. Overall study findings and caveats: Among all four CD4+ subsets, Type 1 diabetes patients had TCRB CDR3s that were moderately but significantly shorter.

These receptors' antigens are unknown. Sequenced sample: naive CD4+ T cells from blood. The receptor source for this set is a woman aged 25-40 years with type 1 diabetes.

This clone was found a few times. The chain combines TRBV14 with TRBJ1-1, with D hard to call. Trimming pared 0 bases from V and 4 bases from J, leaving 12 bases between. Germline CDR1 SGHDN, CDR2 FVKESK. This CDR3 has 15 amino acids. The CDR3 sequence is CASSQDIRTFTEAFF. The CDR3 nucleotides are TGTGCCAGCAGCCAAGACATCCGAACATTCACTGAAGCTTTCTTT.

The chain has TRBV4-1 and TRBJ2-7; D perhaps matches TRBD2 (6 bases). Trimming took off 4 bases at V and 1 base at J, with 14 bases between the two ends. The germline V gene has CDR1 MGHRA and CDR2 YSYEKL. The CDR3 contains 15 residues. The CDR3 region is CASSPRDSLSYEQYF. The CDR3 region has the DNA TGCGCCAGCAGCCCCCGGGACTCCCTTTCCTACGAGCAGTACTTC.

This clone has more than one count but fewer than ten. This chain joins TRBV5-1 and TRBJ2-7; D uncertain. Trimming removed 0 bases at V and 3 bases at J, with 7 bases between. Germline-derived CDR1 and CDR2 are SGHRS and YFSETQ. This CDR3 is 13 amino acids long. CDR3 residues: CASSLAYSYEQYF. Written as DNA, the CDR3 is TGCGCCAGCAGCTTGGCCTACAGCTACGAGCAGTACTTC.

This chain connects TRBV9 to TRBJ1-5; 9 bases map to TRBD1. The CDR3 length is 15 residues. CDR1 SGDLS and CDR2 YYNGEE come from the germline V gene. After removal of 0 bases from V and 7 bases from J, the junction contained 5 bases not matched to a gene. Here the CDR3 DNA reads TGTGCCAGCAGCGTAGGTATGGACAGGGGCCAGCCCCAGCATTTT. This sequence encodes CASSVGMDRGQPQHF.

This clone was observed a few times. The chain is built from TRBV30 and TRBJ1-2; D remains unclear. V shed 6 bases and J shed 5 bases, with 16 bases lying between them. The germline V gene has CDR1 GTSNPN and CDR2 SVGIG (reference sequence). The CDR3 is 13 residues long. CDR3 coding DNA: TGTGCCTGTTCCCTACGCCTTGAGTATGGCTACACCTTC. It translates to CACSLRLEYGYTF. Full variable domain (rest looked up from reference TRBV30 and TRBJ1-2): SQTIHQWPATLVQPVGSPLSLECTVEGTSNPNLYWYRQAAGRGLQLLFYSVGIGQISSEVPQNLSASRPQDRQFILSSKKLLLSDSGFYLCACSLRLEYGYTFGSGTRLTVV.